One sample yielded the 16 T cell receptor beta chains listed below, sequenced in a study of cytomegalovirus exposure and HLA in healthy donors. Researchers ran the PCR with 60 Vbeta and 13 Jbeta primers. Some clones are missing from TCRdb's copy, which holds only in-frame ones; the method was immunoSEQ multiplex PCR. The sample has 75,000 to 90,000 clones, approximately 79% seen once; the top ten hold about 22%. What was sequenced was PBMCs. The receptors were gathered from a woman aged 35 to 49 in good health and CMV-seropositive.

The rearrangement joins TRBV2 to TRBJ1-5; the D gene is possibly TRBD1 (5 bases). The ends were cut back, 6 bases at V and 0 bases at J, with 9 bases in the middle. The CDR3 loop spans 14 amino acids. The V gene's germline CDR1 is SNHLY and CDR2 FYNNEI. The CDR3 DNA reads TGTGCCAGCAGCGACAGTCTTAGCAATCAGCCCCAGCATTTT. This codes for CASSDSLSNQPQHF.

The chain employs TRBV19 and TRBJ1-4; D not certain. Trimming pared 6 bases from V and 7 bases from J, leaving 15 bases between. CDR3 length equals 14 residues. Germline V gives CDR1 LNHDA, CDR2 SQIVND (reference sequence). Written as DNA, the CDR3 is TGTGCCAGTAGCCACGGAGGAGGTGGTGAAAAACTGTTTTTT. Translating it yields CASSHGGGGEKLFF.

This chain joins TRBV2 and TRBJ1-6, with D possibly matching TRBD1 (5 bases). V lost 8 bases to trimming and J lost 7 bases, with 15 bases between them. This CDR3 is 14 amino acids long. The germline V gene has CDR1 SNHLY and CDR2 FYNNEI. In nucleotides, the CDR3 is TGTGCCAGCTCTTCGTGGGGGGAAAATTCACCCCTCCACTTT. Its translation is CASSSWGENSPLHF.

The V gene is TRBV19, the J gene TRBJ1-5; D unresolved. V gave up 3 bases and J gave up 6 bases, with 12 bases separating them. This CDR3 is 14 amino acids long. Germline V lookup: CDR1 LNHDA, CDR2 SQIVND (reference sequence). The CDR3 DNA reads TGTGCCAGTAGTATTGGGAGGGTCGGTCAGCCCCAGCATTTT. Translating gives CASSIGRVGQPQHF.

The gene calls are TRBV4-2 and TRBJ2-7, with a tentative D call TRBD2 (5 bases). Trimming removed 0 bases at V and 12 bases at J, with 21 bases between. The CDR3 has 15 amino acids. Germline CDR1 and CDR2: LGHNA and YNFKEQ. CDR3 sequence reads: CASSQDVPSSGKVYF. CDR3 bases: TGTGCCAGCAGCCAAGATGTACCTAGCTCGGGGAAGGTGTACTTC.

For the CDR3, the DNA is TGTGCCAGCAAACCGGGCGGGGGGGCCAATGAGCAGTTCTTC. Translated, it gives CASKPGGGANEQFF. The chain links TRBV6-1 to TRBJ2-1; the match to TRBD2 covers 9 bases. The V and J ends lost 7 bases and 6 bases, in that order; junction bases with no gene match: 7. Germline CDR1 is MNHNS and CDR2 is SASEGT. CDR3 length: 14 residues.

The chain uses TRBV7-8 and TRBJ2-1; maybe TRBD1 (6 bases). Looked up from germline, CDR1 is SGHVS and CDR2 is FQNEAQ. V dropped 0 bases and J dropped 1 base, with 10 bases sitting between them. This CDR3 has 16 residues. This CDR3 is CASSLAGRGSYNEQFF. The CDR3, as DNA: TGTGCCAGCAGCTTAGCTGGTAGGGGGTCCTACAATGAGCAGTTCTTC.

This chain joins TRBV29-1 and TRBJ1-2, with TRBD1 as a possible D gene (5 bases). V gave up 6 bases and J gave up 5 bases, with 16 bases separating them. Germline CDR1 is SQVTM and CDR2 is ANQGSEA. The CDR3 has 13 amino acids. CDR3 loop: CSVGDTGTYGYTF. The CDR3 DNA reads TGCAGCGTGGGCGACACGGGGACTTATGGCTACACCTTC.

This clone occurred a few times. V and J are TRBV28 and TRBJ2-1, with a weak D call TRBD2 (6 bases). The CDR3 is 15 residues long. CDR1 and CDR2 from the germline V gene are MDHEN and SYDVKM. V lost 6 bases to trimming and J lost 6 bases, with 18 bases between them. The CDR3 protein is CASRQEGLKTNEQFF. CDR3 in DNA: TGTGCCAGCAGGCAAGAGGGACTCAAGACCAATGAGCAGTTCTTC.

The chain carries TRBV13 and TRBJ2-7; D might be TRBD2 (5 bases). Between the trimmed V and J ends, which lost 5 bases and 2 bases, there was a span of 13 bases. This CDR3 comprises 14 residues. The germline gives CDR1 PRHDT, CDR2 FYEKMQ (reference sequence). The CDR3 coding sequence is TGTGCCAGCAGCCTCGGACTGGGCCCCTACGAGCAGTACTTC. Protein sequence: CASSLGLGPYEQYF.

The sample holds a few counts of this clone. The rearrangement uses TRBV5-1 and TRBJ2-1, with D maybe TRBD2 (6 bases). The CDR3 has 17 residues. CDR1 and CDR2 (germline): SGHRS, YFSETQ. V lost 0 bases, J lost 4 bases, and 17 bases lay in between. The CDR3 reads CASSLDPTRLNYNEQFF. DNA of the CDR3: TGCGCCAGCAGCTTGGATCCGACTAGGCTCAATTACAATGAGCAGTTCTTC.

The chain couples TRBV9 to TRBJ1-2; possibly TRBD1 for D (5 bases). With 0 bases removed from V and 2 bases from J, the gap between germline ends came to 8 bases. The length of the CDR3 is 14 residues. Per germline, CDR1 SGDLS and CDR2 YYNGEE. CDR3 loop: CASSVGQGNYGYTF. CDR3 nucleotides: TGTGCCAGCAGCGTAGGCCAGGGAAACTATGGCTACACCTTC. Complete variable domain (other parts from reference TRBV9 and TRBJ1-2): DSGVTQTPKHLITATGQRVTLRCSPRSGDLSVYWYQQSLDQGLQFLIQYYNGEERAKGNILERFSAQQFPDLHSELNLSSLELGDSALYFCASSVGQGNYGYTFGSGTRLTVV.

Comment on this clone: The sample has other DNA sequences that encode this CDR3 too. The V and J genes are TRBV28 and TRBJ1-2; D uncertain. Between the trimmed V and J ends, which lost 7 bases and 0 bases, there was a span of 9 bases. The CDR3 is 13 residues long. CDR1 is MDHEN and CDR2 is SYDVKM in the germline V gene. This CDR3 is CASTIEANYGYTF. CDR3 nucleotides: TGTGCCAGCACCATAGAGGCTAACTATGGCTACACCTTC.

The chain couples TRBV2 to TRBJ1-5; 8 bases are a match to TRBD1. The CDR3 is 14 amino acids. Germline V gene sequence: CDR1 SNHLY, CDR2 FYNNEI. The V segment lost 8 bases and the J segment 4 bases; nucleotides outside the gene matches: 7. In nucleotides, the CDR3 is TGTGCCAGCCAGCCGAGGACAGGGAATCAGCCCCAGCATTTT. As protein: CASQPRTGNQPQHF.

This clone appeared a few times. The rearrangement joins TRBV6-1 to TRBJ2-3; 10 bases map to TRBD2. J was trimmed by 7 bases and V by 0 bases; bases with no gene match: 7. Germline CDR1 is MNHNS and CDR2 is SASEGT. The CDR3 contains 16 residues. As DNA, the CDR3 is TGTGCCAGCAGTGAAGCGTCCAGCGGGGGGGCAAATACGCAGTATTTT. It specifies CASSEASSGGANTQYF.

The chain recombines TRBV10-3 with TRBJ1-4; D unclear. With 4 bases removed from V and 5 bases from J, the gap between germline ends came to 17 bases. The CDR3 loop spans 16 amino acids. CDR1 and CDR2 (germline): ENHRY, SYGVKD. Here the CDR3 reads CAISGGGFKPNEKLFF. CDR3 DNA sequence: TGTGCCATCAGTGGGGGAGGATTTAAACCCAATGAAAAACTGTTTTTT.